This T cell receptor (beta chain) originates from a study of CD8 T cells in Susac syndrome. The multiple sclerosis controls comprised treatment-naive patients whose relapsing-remitting disease was stable or active. Random hexamers were used to reverse transcribe 0.5 to 1 ug of RNA. TCRdb re-derived calls from the immunoSEQ multiplex PCR reads in MiXCR, one entry per CDR3 protein. The sample records approximately 120,000 distinct CDR3 sequences, 93% being singletons. From germline, CDR1 is SEHNR and CDR2 FQNEAQ (reference sequence). The CDR3 is 15 amino acids. V lost 5 bases, J lost 0 bases, and 4 bases stayed unmatched.

This clonotype originated in a human donor with multiple sclerosis. The rearrangement joins TRBV7-9 to TRBJ2-4, with 7 bases lining up with TRBD1. Source material: CD8+ T cells from PBMCs. The chain's CDR3 is CASSRWDRAKNIQYF. The CDR3 nucleotides are TGTGCCAGCAGCCGATGGGACAGAGCCAAAAACATTCAGTACTTC.